The T cell receptor beta chain under discussion was sequenced for a study of T-cell reconstitution after alpha-beta-depleted transplantation in children. Unique molecular identifiers were incorporated when the TCRbeta library was constructed. Via MiXCR, TCRdb re-called the PCR reads, giving one row per CDR3 protein. The repertoire has over 100,000 distinct CDR3 sequences, around 10% of them found once; the top ten carry under 40%. Germline CDR1 is SEHNR and CDR2 is FQNEAQ (reference sequence). The CDR3 is made up of 15 amino acids. V lost 5 bases to trimming and J lost 2 bases, with 13 bases between them. Of note for this clonotype: A read error may explain this, as a much larger clone is one base away.

The rearrangement links TRBV7-9 to TRBJ2-1, with D perhaps TRBD2 (5 bases). The receptor comes from a boy aged 2 to 10 with acute lymphoblastic leukemia, due to receive a stem cell transplant. The material sequenced was PBMCs, taken before TCRalphabeta/CD19-depleted stem cell transplant. CDR3 amino acids: CASSGTRGPYNEQFF. DNA for the CDR3: TGTGCCAGCAGCGGCACGAGAGGGCCCTACAATGAGCAGTTCTTC.